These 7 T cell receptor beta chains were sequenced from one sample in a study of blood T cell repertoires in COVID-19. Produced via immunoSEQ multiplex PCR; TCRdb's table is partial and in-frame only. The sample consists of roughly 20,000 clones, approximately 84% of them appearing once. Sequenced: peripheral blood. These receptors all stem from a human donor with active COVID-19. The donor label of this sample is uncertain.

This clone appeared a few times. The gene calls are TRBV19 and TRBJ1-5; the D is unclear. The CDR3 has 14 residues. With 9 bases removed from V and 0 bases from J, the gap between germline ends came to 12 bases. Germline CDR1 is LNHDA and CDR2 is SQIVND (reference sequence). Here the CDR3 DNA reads TGTGCCAGCGGACCCGGGATTAGCAATCAGCCCCAGCATTTT. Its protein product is CASGPGISNQPQHF.

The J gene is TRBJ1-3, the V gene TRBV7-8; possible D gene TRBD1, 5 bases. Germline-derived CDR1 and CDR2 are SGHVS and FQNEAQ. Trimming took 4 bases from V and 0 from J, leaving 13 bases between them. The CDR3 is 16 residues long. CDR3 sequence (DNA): TGTGCCAGCAGCTCGCCGACAGTTGACTCTGGAAACACCATATATTTT. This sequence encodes CASSSPTVDSGNTIYF.

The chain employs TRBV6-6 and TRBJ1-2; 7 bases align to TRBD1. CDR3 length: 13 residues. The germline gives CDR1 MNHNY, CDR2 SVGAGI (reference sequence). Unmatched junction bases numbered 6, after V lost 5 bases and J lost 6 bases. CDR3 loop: CASSPKGGHGYTF. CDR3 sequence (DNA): TGTGCCAGCAGTCCTAAAGGGGGCCATGGCTACACCTTC.

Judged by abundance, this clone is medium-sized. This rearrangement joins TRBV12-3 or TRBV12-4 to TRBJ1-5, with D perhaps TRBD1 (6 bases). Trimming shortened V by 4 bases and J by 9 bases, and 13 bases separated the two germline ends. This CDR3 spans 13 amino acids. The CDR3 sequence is CASSYGGSAPQHF. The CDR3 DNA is TGTGCCAGCAGTTATGGGGGCTCGGCGCCCCAGCATTTT.

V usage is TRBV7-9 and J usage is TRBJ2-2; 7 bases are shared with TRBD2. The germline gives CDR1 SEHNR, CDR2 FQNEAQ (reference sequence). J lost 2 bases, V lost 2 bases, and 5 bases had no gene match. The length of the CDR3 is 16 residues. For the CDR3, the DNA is TGTGCCAGCAGCTTAAGTGCTAGCGGAAACACCGGGGAGCTGTTTTTT. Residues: CASSLSASGNTGELFF. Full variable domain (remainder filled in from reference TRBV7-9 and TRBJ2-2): DTGVSQNPRHKITKRGQNVTFRCDPISEHNRLYWYRQTLGQGPEFLTYFQNEAQLEKSRLLSDRFSAERPKGSFSTLEIQRTEQGDSAMYLCASSLSASGNTGELFFGEGSRLTVL.

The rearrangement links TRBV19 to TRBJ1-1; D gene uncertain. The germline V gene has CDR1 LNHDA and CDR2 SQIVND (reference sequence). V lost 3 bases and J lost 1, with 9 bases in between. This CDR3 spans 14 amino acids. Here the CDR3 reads CASSILTANTEAFF. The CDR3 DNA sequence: TGTGCCAGTAGTATTCTCACAGCGAACACTGAAGCTTTCTTT. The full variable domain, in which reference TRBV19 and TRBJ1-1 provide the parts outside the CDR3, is DGGITQSPKYLFRKEGQNVTLSCEQNLNHDAMYWYRQDPGQGLRLIYYSQIVNDFQKGDIAEGYSVSREKKESFPLTVTSAQKNPTAFYLCASSILTANTEAFFGQGTRLTVV.

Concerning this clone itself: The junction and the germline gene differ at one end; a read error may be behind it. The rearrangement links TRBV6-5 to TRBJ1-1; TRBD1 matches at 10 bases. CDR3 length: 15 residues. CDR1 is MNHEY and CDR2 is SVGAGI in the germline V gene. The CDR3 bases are TGTGCCAGCAGTTACGGACAGGGGGTGAATACTGAAGCTTTCTTT. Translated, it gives CASSYGQGVNTEAFF.